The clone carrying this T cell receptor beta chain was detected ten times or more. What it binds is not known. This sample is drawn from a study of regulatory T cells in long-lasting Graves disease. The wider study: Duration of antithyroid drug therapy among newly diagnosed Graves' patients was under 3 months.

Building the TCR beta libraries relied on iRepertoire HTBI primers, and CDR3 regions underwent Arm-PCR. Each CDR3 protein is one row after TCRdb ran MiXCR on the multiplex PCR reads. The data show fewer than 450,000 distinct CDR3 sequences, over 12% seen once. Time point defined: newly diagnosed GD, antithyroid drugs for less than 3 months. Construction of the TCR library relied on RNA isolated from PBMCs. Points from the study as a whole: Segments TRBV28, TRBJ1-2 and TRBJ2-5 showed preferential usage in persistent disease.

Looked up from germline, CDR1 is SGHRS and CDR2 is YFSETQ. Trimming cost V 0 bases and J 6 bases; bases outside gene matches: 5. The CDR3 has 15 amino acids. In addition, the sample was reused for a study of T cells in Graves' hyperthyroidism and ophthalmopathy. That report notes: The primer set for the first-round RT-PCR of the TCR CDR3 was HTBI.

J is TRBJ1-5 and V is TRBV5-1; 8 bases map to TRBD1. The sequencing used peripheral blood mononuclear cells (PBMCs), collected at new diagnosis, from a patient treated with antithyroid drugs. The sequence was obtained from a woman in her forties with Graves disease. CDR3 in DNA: TGCGCCAGCAGCTTGGAAGGACAGGGTAGTCAGCCCCAGCATTTT. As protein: CASSLEGQGSQPQHF.